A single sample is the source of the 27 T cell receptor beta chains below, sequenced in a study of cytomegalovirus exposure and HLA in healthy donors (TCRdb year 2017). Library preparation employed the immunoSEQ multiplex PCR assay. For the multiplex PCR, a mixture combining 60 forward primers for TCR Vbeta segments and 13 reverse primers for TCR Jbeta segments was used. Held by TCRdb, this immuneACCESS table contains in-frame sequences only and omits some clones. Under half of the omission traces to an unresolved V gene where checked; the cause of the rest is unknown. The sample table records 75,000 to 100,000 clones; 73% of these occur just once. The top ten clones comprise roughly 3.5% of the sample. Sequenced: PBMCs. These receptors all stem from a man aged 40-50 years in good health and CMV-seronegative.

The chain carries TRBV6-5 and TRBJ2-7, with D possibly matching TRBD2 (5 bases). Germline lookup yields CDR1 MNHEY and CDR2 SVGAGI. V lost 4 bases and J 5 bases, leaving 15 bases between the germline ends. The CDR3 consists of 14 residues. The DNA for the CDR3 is TGTGCCAGCAGTTTAACTAGTTTCGTCGACGAGCAGTACTTC. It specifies CASSLTSFVDEQYF.

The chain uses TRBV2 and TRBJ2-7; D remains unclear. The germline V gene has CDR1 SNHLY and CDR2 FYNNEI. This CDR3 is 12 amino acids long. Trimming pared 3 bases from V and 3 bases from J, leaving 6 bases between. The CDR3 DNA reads TGTGCCAGCAGTGAGAGAAACTACGAGCAGTACTTC. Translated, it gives CASSERNYEQYF.

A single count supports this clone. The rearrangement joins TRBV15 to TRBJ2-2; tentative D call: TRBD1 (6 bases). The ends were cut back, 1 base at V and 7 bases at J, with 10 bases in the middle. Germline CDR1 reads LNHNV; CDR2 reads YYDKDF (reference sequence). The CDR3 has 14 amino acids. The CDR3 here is CATSRGTGLGELFF. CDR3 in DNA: TGTGCCACCAGCAGAGGAACAGGGCTCGGGGAGCTGTTTTTT.

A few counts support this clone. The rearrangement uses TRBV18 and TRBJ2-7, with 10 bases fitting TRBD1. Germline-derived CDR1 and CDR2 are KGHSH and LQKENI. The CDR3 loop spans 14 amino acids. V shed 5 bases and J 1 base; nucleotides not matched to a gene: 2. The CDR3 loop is CASSWTGGSYEQYF. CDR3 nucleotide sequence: TGTGCCAGCTCATGGACAGGGGGGTCCTACGAGCAGTACTTC.

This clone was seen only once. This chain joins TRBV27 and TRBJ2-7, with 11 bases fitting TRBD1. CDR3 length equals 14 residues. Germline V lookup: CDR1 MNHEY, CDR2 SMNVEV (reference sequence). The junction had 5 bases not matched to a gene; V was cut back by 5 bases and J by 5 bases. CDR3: CASSPGTGGNEQYF. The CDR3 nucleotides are TGTGCCAGCAGTCCAGGGACAGGGGGGAACGAGCAGTACTTC.

The CDR3 DNA reads as TGTGCCAGCACGTACAGATTTTACGAGCAGTACTTC. Its translation is CASTYRFYEQYF. The chain has TRBV2 and TRBJ2-7; no reliable D call. The V gene lost 7 bases and the J gene lost 4 bases, with 11 bases spanning the gap. This CDR3 spans 12 amino acids. The germline V gene has CDR1 SNHLY and CDR2 FYNNEI.

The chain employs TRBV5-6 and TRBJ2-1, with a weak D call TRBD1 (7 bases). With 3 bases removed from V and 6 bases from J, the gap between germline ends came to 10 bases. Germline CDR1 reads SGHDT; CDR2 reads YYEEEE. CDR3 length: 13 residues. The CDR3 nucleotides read TGTGCCAGCAGCTGGGGGGACAGCAATGAGCAGTTCTTC. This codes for CASSWGDSNEQFF.

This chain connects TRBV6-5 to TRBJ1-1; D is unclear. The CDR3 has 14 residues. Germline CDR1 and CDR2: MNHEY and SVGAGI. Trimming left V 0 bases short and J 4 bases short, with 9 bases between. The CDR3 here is CASSYSGFGTEAFF. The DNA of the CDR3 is TGTGCCAGCAGTTACTCTGGTTTCGGCACTGAAGCTTTCTTT.

The CDR3 region is CASSYSGVGSYEQYF. The CDR3 bases are TGTGCCAGCAGTTACTCGGGCGTCGGCTCCTACGAGCAGTACTTC. This chain joins TRBV6-5 and TRBJ2-7; D gene uncertain. Trimming took off 0 bases at V and 0 bases at J, with 9 bases between the two ends. There are 15 residues in the CDR3. Germline V gives CDR1 MNHEY, CDR2 SVGAGI.

The CDR3 loop is CASSQGAEQTQYF. DNA of the CDR3: TGCGCCAGCAGCCAAGGAGCTGAACAGACCCAGTACTTC. The chain carries TRBV4-1 and TRBJ2-5, with D uncertain. Deletions cut 1 base from V and 6 bases from J, with 9 bases between. The CDR3 is 13 residues long. Germline V gene sequence: CDR1 MGHRA, CDR2 YSYEKL.

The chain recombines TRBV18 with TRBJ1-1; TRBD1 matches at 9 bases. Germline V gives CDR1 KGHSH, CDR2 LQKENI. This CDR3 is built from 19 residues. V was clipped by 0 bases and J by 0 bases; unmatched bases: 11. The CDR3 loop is CASSPPETGGDIMNTEAFF. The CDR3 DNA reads TGTGCCAGCTCACCACCGGAGACAGGGGGGGATATCATGAACACTGAAGCTTTCTTT.

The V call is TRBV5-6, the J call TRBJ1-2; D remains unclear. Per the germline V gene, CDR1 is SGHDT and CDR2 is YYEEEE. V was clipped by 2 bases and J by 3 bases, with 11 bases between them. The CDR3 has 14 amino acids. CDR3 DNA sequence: TGTGCCAGCAGCTTTAACCCCGGTGACTATGGCTACACCTTC. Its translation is CASSFNPGDYGYTF.

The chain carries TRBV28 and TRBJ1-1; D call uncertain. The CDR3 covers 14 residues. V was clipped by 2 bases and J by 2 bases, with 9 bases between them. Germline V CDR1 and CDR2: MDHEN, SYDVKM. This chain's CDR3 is CASSLLMINTEAFF. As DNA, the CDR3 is TGTGCCAGCAGTTTACTAATGATAAACACTGAAGCTTTCTTT.

The CDR3 nucleotides are TGTGCCAGCAGAACCGGGACAGGGTATTCACCCCTCCACTTT. It codes for CASRTGTGYSPLHF. V gene TRBV7-2 combines with J gene TRBJ1-6; TRBD1 matches at 9 bases. Per germline, CDR1 SGHTA and CDR2 FQGNSA. V shed 6 bases and J 8 bases; nucleotides not matched to a gene: 5. This CDR3 is built from 14 residues.

CDR3 nucleotides: TGCGCCAGCAGCGCTAGACAGGGAAAGGCGACCGGGGAGCTGTTTTTT. This encodes CASSARQGKATGELFF. The chain carries TRBV5-1 and TRBJ2-2; the match to TRBD1 covers 7 bases. Per the germline V gene, CDR1 is SGHRS and CDR2 is YFSETQ. This CDR3 is 16 amino acids long. The junction had 11 bases not matched to a gene; V was cut back by 4 bases and J by 5 bases.

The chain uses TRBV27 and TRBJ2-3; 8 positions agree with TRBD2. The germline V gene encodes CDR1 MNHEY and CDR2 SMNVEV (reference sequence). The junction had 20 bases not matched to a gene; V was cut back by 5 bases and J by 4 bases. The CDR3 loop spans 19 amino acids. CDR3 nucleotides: TGTGCCAGCAGTCCCCGCGGGTTAAGGCTAGCGGGCCCTCCAGATACGCAGTATTTT. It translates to CASSPRGLRLAGPPDTQYF.

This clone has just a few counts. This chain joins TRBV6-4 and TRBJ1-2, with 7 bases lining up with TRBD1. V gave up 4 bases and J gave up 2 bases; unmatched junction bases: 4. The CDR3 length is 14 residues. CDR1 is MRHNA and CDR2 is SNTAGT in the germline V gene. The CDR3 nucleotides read TGTGCCAGCAGTGCTACAGGGGAGAACTATGGCTACACCTTC. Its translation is CASSATGENYGYTF.

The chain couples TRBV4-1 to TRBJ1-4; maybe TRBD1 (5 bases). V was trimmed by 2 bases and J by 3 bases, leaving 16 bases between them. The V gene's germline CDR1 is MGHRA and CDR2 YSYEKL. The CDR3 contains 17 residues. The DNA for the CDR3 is TGCGCCAGCAGCCAACCAGGGACTCTGAGGGCTAATGAAAAACTGTTTTTT. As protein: CASSQPGTLRANEKLFF.

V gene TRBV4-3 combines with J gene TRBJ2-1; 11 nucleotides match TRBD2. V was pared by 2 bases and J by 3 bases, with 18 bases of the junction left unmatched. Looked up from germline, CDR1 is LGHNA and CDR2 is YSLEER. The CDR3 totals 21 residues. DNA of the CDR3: TGCGCCAGCAGCCAACTCCGGTACGGATGGGCTAGCGGGGGGTTCTACAATGAGCAGTTCTTC. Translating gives CASSQLRYGWASGGFYNEQFF.

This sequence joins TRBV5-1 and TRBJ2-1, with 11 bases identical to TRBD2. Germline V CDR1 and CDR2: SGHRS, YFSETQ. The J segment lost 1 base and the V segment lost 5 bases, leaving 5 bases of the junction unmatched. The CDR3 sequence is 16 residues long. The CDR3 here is CASRLTSGGSYNEQFF. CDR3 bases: TGCGCCAGCAGACTAACTAGCGGGGGTTCCTACAATGAGCAGTTCTTC.

CDR3 sequence reads: CASSLGTGYGYTF. CDR3 DNA: TGCGCCAGCAGCCTAGGGACAGGGTATGGCTACACCTTC. The chain is built from TRBV4-1 and TRBJ1-2; 9 nucleotides line up with TRBD1. This CDR3 is 13 amino acids long. Germline assignment: CDR1 MGHRA and CDR2 YSYEKL. V shed 4 bases and J 5 bases; nucleotides not matched to a gene: 2.

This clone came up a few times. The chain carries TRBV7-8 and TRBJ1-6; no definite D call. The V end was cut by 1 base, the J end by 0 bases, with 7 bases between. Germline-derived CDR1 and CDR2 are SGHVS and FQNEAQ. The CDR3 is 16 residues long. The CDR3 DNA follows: TGTGCCAGCAGCTTAGGCTCGAGCTCCTATAATTCACCCCTCCACTTT. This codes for CASSLGSSSYNSPLHF.

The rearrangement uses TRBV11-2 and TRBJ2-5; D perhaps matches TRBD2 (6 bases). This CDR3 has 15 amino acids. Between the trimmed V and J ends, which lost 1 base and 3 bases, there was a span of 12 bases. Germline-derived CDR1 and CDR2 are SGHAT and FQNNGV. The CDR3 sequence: CASSLVTLAEETQYF. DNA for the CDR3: TGTGCCAGCAGCTTAGTTACACTAGCTGAAGAGACCCAGTACTTC. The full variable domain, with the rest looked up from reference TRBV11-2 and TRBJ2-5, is EAGVAQSPRYKIIEKRQSVAFWCNPISGHATLYWYQQILGQGPKLLIQFQNNGVVDDSQLPKDRFSAERLKGVDSTLKIQPAKLEDSAVYLCASSLVTLAEETQYFGPGTRLLVL.

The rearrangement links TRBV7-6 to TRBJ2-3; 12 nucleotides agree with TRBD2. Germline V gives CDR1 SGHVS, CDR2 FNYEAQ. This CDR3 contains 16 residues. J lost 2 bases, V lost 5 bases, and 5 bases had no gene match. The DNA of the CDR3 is TGTGCCAGCAGCAAGACTAGCGGGGGTCTCACAGATACGCAGTATTTT. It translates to CASSKTSGGLTDTQYF.

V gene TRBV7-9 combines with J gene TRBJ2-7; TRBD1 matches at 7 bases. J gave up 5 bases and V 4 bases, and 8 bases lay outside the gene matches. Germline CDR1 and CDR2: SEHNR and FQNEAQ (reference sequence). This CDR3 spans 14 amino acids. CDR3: CASSYRQGSNEQYF. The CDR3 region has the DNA TGTGCCAGCAGCTACAGACAGGGCAGTAACGAGCAGTACTTC.

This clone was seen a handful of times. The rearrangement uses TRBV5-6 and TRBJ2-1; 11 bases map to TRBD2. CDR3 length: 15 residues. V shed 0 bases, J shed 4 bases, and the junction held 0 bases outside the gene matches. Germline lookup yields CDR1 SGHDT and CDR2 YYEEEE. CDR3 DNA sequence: TGTGCCAGCAGCTTGGGACTAGCGGGATACAATGAGCAGTTCTTC. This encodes CASSLGLAGYNEQFF. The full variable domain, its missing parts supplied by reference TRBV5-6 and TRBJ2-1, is DAGVTQSPTHLIKTRGQQVTLRCSPKSGHDTVSWYQQALGQGPQFIFQYYEEEERQRGNFPDRFSGHQFPNYSSELNVNALLLGDSALYLCASSLGLAGYNEQFFGPGTRLTVL.

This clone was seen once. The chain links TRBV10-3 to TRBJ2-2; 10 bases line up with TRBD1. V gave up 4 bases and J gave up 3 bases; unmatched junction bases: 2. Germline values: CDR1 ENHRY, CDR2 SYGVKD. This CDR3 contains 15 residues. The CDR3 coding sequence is TGTGCCATCAGTGCGGGACAGGGGTACACCGGGGAGCTGTTTTTT. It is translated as CAISAGQGYTGELFF.